One sample yielded the 18 T cell receptor beta chains listed below, sequenced in a study of blood T cell repertoires in COVID-19. Only in-frame clones appear in the TCRdb table, and some are missing; sequencing was by immunoSEQ multiplex PCR. The table shows over 70,000 clones, with around 87% occurring only once. Sequenced input: peripheral blood. These receptors all come from a human donor in a cohort sampled during active COVID-19.

The rearrangement uses TRBV19 and TRBJ1-5; 7 bases agree with TRBD1. Germline assignment: CDR1 LNHDA and CDR2 SQIVND (reference sequence). The CDR3 spans 16 residues. V gave up 0 bases and J gave up 6 bases; unmatched junction bases: 8. The chain's CDR3 is CASSIERQGGVQPQHF. CDR3 DNA: TGTGCCAGTAGTATAGAACGCCAGGGGGGTGTTCAGCCCCAGCATTTT.

The V call is TRBV6-1, the J call TRBJ2-3; TRBD2 matches at 7 bases. V lost 3 bases to trimming and J lost 6 bases; unmatched junction nucleotides: 6. There are 14 residues in the CDR3. Germline CDR1 reads MNHNS; CDR2 reads SASEGT. The CDR3 loop is CASSERGSGDTQYF. For the CDR3, the DNA is TGTGCCAGCAGTGAGCGCGGGAGTGGTGATACGCAGTATTTT.

The V gene is TRBV3-1 (or the pseudogene TRBV3-2), the J gene TRBJ1-2, with 10 bases identical to TRBD1. This CDR3 comprises 15 residues. Germline-derived CDR1 and CDR2 are LGHDT and YNNKEL (reference sequence). The V and J ends lost 4 bases and 8 bases, in that order; junction bases with no gene match: 10. The CDR3: CASSPYRQGAQGYTF. CDR3 DNA: TGTGCCAGCAGCCCGTACCGACAGGGGGCGCAGGGCTACACCTTC.

The V call is TRBV5-4, the J call TRBJ1-5; tentative D call: TRBD1 (6 bases). Germline V gives CDR1 SGHNT, CDR2 YYREEE (reference sequence). Trimming pared 0 bases from V and 2 bases from J, leaving 12 bases between. The CDR3 loop spans 16 amino acids. The CDR3 region is CASSLGGGGGNQPQHF. CDR3 nucleotide sequence: TGTGCCAGCAGCTTGGGCGGGGGCGGTGGCAATCAGCCCCAGCATTTT.

A single count supports this clone. The J gene is TRBJ2-3, the V gene TRBV7-3, with TRBD2 matching 8 bases. Unmatched junction bases numbered 6, after V lost 4 bases and J lost 3 bases. CDR1 and CDR2 (germline): SGHTA, FQGTGA. The CDR3 has 15 residues. CDR3 nucleotides: TGTGCCAGCAGCTGGAGCGGGAGTTTTACAGATACGCAGTATTTT. Residues: CASSWSGSFTDTQYF.

The V gene is TRBV28, the J gene TRBJ1-2; no clear D gene. CDR3 length equals 13 residues. The germline gives CDR1 MDHEN, CDR2 SYDVKM. V was trimmed by 6 bases and J by 4 bases, leaving 12 bases between them. This CDR3 reads CASSHEGSYGYTF. The CDR3 nucleotides read TGTGCCAGCAGCCATGAGGGTAGCTATGGCTACACCTTC.

This clone appeared once. V is TRBV24-1 and J is TRBJ2-3; TRBD1 matches at 8 bases. Germline assignment: CDR1 KGHDR and CDR2 SFDVKD. J lost 2 bases, V lost 5 bases, and 11 bases had no gene match. The CDR3 sequence is 17 residues long. The CDR3 DNA sequence: TGTGCCACCAGTGGACTTGACAGGGGAACGTACACAGATACGCAGTATTTT. Amino acid sequence: CATSGLDRGTYTDTQYF.

The V and J genes are TRBV10-1 and TRBJ2-1, with a weak D call TRBD1 (6 bases). CDR3 length: 13 residues. V lost 5 bases and J 8 bases, leaving 13 bases between the germline ends. Germline CDR1 and CDR2: WNHNN and SYGVQD (reference sequence). The CDR3 loop reads CASSSGVQYEQFF. CDR3 DNA sequence: TGCGCCAGCAGTTCAGGGGTCCAATATGAGCAGTTCTTC.

The chain links TRBV19 to TRBJ2-1; 12 bases agree with TRBD2. The CDR3 length is 17 residues. Trimming removed 5 bases from V and 1 base from J; junction bases left unmatched: 6. Germline loops: CDR1 LNHDA, CDR2 SQIVND (reference sequence). CDR3 sequence (DNA): TGTGCCAGTAGTGGAACTAGCGGGAGGAATTCCTACAATGAGCAGTTCTTC. Translating it yields CASSGTSGRNSYNEQFF.

This rearrangement joins TRBV28 to TRBJ2-5; D might be TRBD2 (7 bases). This CDR3 has 14 amino acids. Trimming removed 6 bases from V and 4 bases from J, with 15 bases in between. Germline values: CDR1 MDHEN, CDR2 SYDVKM. CDR3 coding DNA: TGTGCCAGCAGAAGCCGGGGGGCAGGAGAGACCCAGTACTTC. Its translation: CASRSRGAGETQYF.

V is TRBV5-1 and J is TRBJ2-5; the D gene is possibly TRBD2 (6 bases). Germline CDR1 is SGHRS and CDR2 is YFSETQ. The CDR3 length is 12 residues. V was pared by 7 bases and J by 5 bases, with 12 bases between. CDR3 protein: CASRREAETQYF. As DNA, the CDR3 is TGCGCCAGCCGGAGGGAAGCCGAGACCCAGTACTTC. The full variable domain, rest sourced from reference TRBV5-1 and TRBJ2-5, is KAGVTQTPRYLIKTRGQQVTLSCSPISGHRSVSWYQQTPGQGLQFLFEYFSETQRNKGNFPGRFSGRQFSNSRSEMNVSTLELGDSALYLCASRREAETQYFGPGTRLLVL.

This chain joins TRBV28 and TRBJ2-3; 10 bases agree with TRBD2. The trim removed 6 bases at V and 1 base at J, leaving 13 bases unmatched. Germline V gene sequence: CDR1 MDHEN, CDR2 SYDVKM. CDR3 size: 18 residues. The DNA for the CDR3 is TGTGCCAGCAGCCTGAGCGGGAGGGCCGGGGAGGGCACAGATACGCAGTATTTT. It is translated as CASSLSGRAGEGTDTQYF.

The chain is built from TRBV28 and TRBJ1-2; D is possibly TRBD1 (6 bases). V was trimmed by 6 bases and J by 5 bases, leaving 13 bases between them. CDR1 and CDR2 from the germline V gene are MDHEN and SYDVKM. This CDR3 spans 13 amino acids. Here the CDR3 reads CASSPGTLYGYTF. CDR3 DNA sequence: TGTGCCAGCAGCCCCGGGACATTGTATGGCTACACCTTC.

The chain recombines TRBV6-2 or TRBV6-3 with TRBJ2-1; 8 bases line up with TRBD1. Germline V gene sequence: CDR1 MNHEY, CDR2 SVGEGT. J lost 6 bases, V lost 5 bases, and 9 bases had no gene match. CDR3 length equals 15 residues. CDR3 DNA sequence: TGTGCCAGCAGTAAAGCAGGGGGCAGTGTCAATGAGCAGTTCTTC. It yields the protein CASSKAGGSVNEQFF.

This rearrangement joins TRBV7-2 to TRBJ1-2; maybe TRBD1 (6 bases). V lost 1 base, J lost 2 bases, and 11 bases lay in between. The CDR3 covers 15 residues. Germline CDR1 reads SGHTA; CDR2 reads FQGNSA. The CDR3 is CASSLGGGANYGYTF. The DNA of the CDR3 is TGTGCCAGCAGCTTAGGTGGGGGCGCGAACTATGGCTACACCTTC.

The chain couples TRBV19 to TRBJ1-5; 10 bases agree with TRBD1. The CDR3 is 15 amino acids. CDR1 and CDR2 from the germline V gene are LNHDA and SQIVND (reference sequence). After removal of 6 bases from V and 3 bases from J, the junction contained 5 bases not matched to a gene. The CDR3 nucleotides read TGTGCCAGTAGGCCGGGACAGGGGTTCAATCAGCCCCAGCATTTT. Protein: CASRPGQGFNQPQHF.

The chain combines TRBV9 with TRBJ2-3; 7 bases agree with TRBD2. The CDR3 totals 14 residues. The trim removed 5 bases at V and 0 bases at J, leaving 3 bases unmatched. Germline CDR1 and CDR2: SGDLS and YYNGEE. CDR3 sequence: CASRTSASTDTQYF. CDR3 nucleotides: TGTGCCAGCAGAACTAGCGCCAGCACAGATACGCAGTATTTT.

The genes are TRBV6-1 and TRBJ1-2; D not resolved. Germline values: CDR1 MNHNS, CDR2 SASEGT. The CDR3 extends over 13 amino acids. The V and J ends lost 3 bases and 1 base respectively, with 6 bases between them. The CDR3 reads CASSEMSNYGYTF. As DNA, the CDR3 is TGTGCCAGCAGTGAGATGAGTAACTATGGCTACACCTTC.